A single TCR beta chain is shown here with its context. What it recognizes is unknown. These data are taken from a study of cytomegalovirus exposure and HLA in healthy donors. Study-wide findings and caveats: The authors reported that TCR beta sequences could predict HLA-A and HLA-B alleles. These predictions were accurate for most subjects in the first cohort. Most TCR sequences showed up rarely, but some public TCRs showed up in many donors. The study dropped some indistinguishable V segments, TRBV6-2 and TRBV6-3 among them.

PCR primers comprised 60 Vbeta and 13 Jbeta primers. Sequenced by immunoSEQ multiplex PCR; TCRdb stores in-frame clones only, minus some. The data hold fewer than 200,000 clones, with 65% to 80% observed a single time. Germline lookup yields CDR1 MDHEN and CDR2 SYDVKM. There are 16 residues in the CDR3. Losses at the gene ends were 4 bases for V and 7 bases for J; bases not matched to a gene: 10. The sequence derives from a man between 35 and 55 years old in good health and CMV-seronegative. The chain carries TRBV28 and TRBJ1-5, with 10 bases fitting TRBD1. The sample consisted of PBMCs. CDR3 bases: TGTGCCAGCAGTTCTACCGGGACAGGGGAAAGCCAGCCCCAGCATTTT. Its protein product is CASSSTGTGESQPQHF. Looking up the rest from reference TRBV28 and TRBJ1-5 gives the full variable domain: DVKVTQSSRYLVKRTGEKVFLECVQDMDHENMFWYRQDPGLGLRLIYFSYDVKMKEKGDIPEGYSVSREKKERFSLILESASTNQTSMYLCASSSTGTGESQPQHFGDGTRLSIL.